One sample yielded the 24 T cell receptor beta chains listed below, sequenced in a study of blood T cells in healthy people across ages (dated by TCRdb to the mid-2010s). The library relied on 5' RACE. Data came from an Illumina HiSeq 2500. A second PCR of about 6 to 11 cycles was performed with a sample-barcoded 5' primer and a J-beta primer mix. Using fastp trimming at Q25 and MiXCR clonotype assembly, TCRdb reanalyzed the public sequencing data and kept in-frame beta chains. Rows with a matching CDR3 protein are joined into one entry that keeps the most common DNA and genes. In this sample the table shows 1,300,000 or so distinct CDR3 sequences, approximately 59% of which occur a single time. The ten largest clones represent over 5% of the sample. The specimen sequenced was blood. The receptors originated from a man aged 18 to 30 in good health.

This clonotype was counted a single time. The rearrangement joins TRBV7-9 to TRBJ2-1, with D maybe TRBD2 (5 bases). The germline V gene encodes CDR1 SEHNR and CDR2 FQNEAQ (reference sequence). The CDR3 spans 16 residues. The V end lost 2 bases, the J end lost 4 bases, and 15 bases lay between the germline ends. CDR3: CASSLKDQRRYNEQFF. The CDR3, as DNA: TGTGCCAGCAGCTTAAAGGATCAGCGGAGGTACAATGAGCAGTTCTTC.

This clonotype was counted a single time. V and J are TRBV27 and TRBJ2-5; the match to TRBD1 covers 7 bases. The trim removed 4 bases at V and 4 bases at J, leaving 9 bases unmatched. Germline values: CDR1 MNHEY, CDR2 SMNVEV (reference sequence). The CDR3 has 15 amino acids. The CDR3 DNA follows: TGTGCCAGCAGTTCATCCCCAGGGGGAAGAGAGACCCAGTACTTC. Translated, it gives CASSSSPGGRETQYF.

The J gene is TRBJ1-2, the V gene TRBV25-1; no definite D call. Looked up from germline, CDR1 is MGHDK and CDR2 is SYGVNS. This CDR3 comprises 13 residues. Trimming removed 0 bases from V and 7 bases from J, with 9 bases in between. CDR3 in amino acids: CASSEYLRSGYTF. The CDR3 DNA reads TGTGCCAGCAGTGAATACCTACGCTCTGGCTACACCTTC.

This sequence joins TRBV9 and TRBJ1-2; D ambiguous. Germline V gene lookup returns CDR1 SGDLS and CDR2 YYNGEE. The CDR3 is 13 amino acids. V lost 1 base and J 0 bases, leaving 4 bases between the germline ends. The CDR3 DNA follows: TGTGCCAGCAGCGTATTGACTAACTATGGCTACACCTTC. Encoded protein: CASSVLTNYGYTF.

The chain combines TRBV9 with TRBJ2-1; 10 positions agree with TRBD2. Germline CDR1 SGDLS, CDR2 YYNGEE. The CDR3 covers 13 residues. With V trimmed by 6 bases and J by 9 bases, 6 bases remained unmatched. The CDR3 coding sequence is TGTGCCAGCAAAGGAAAGCGGGAGGGTGAGCAGTTCTTC. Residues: CASKGKREGEQFF.

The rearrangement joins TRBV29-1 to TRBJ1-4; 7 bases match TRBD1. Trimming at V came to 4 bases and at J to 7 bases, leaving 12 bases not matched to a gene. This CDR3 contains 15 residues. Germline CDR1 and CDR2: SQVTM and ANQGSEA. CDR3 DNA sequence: TGCAGCGTTGCCTCTACAGGGGTGGGTCGTGAAAAACTGTTTTTT. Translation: CSVASTGVGREKLFF.

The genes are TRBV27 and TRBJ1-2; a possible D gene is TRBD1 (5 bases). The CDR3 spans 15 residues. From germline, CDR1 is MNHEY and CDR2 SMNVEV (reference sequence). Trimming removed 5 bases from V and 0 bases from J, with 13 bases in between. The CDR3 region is CASSRSGGTNYGYTF. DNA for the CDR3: TGTGCCAGCAGTCGGTCCGGGGGTACTAACTATGGCTACACCTTC.

The CDR3 DNA reads TGCAGTGCGGTGGTTCCCAATTCACCCCTCCACTTT. Protein product: CSAVVPNSPLHF. The V and J genes are TRBV20-1 and TRBJ1-6; D gene uncertain. CDR3 size: 12 residues. The germline V and J ends were trimmed by 6 bases and 7 bases, with 10 bases remaining between them. Germline CDR1 DFQATT, CDR2 SNEGSKA (reference sequence).

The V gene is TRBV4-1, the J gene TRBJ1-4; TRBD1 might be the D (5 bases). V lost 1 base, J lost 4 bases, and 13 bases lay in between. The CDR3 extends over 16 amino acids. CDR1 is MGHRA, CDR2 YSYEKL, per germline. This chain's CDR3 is CASSQVQGGDNEKLFF. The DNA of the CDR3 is TGCGCCAGCAGCCAAGTTCAGGGTGGGGATAATGAAAAACTGTTTTTT.

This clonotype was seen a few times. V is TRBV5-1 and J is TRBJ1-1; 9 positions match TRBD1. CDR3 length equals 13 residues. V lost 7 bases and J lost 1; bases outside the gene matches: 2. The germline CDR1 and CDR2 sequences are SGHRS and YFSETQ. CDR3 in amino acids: CASRDRANTEAFF. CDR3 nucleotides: TGCGCCAGCCGGGACAGGGCGAACACTGAAGCTTTCTTT.

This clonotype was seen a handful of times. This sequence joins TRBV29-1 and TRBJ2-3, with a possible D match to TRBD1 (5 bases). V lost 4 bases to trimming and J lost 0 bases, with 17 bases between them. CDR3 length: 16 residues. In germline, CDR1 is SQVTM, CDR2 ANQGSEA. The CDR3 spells CSVVFLAGHSTDTQYF. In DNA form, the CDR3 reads TGCAGCGTTGTTTTCCTCGCAGGGCATAGCACAGATACGCAGTATTTT.

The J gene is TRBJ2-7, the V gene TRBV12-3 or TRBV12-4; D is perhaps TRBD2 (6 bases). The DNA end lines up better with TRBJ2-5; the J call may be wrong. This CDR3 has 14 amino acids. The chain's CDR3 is CASSLTTGEETQYF. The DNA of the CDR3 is TGTGCCAGCAGCCTTACCACGGGGGAAGAGACCCAGTACTTC.

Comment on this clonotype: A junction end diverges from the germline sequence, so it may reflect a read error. CDR3 bases: TGCGCCAGCAGGCCGGGAAGCTCCTACGGGCAGTACTTC. It encodes CASRPGSSYGQYF. The V and J genes are TRBV4-1 and TRBJ2-7; tentatively, D is TRBD2 (5 bases). Germline-derived CDR1 and CDR2 are MGHRA and YSYEKL. The CDR3 is made up of 13 amino acids.

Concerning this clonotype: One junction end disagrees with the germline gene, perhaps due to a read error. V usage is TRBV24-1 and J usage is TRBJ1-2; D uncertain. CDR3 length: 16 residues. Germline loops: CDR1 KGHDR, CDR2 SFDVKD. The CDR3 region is CVTSDFLPARLYGYTF. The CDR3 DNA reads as TGTGTCACCAGTGATTTTCTTCCCGCACGGCTCTATGGCTACACCTTC.

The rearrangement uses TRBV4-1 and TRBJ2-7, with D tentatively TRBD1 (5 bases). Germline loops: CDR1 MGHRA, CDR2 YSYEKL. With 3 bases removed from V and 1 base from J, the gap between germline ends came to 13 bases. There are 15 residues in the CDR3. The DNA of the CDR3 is TGCGCCAGCAGCCACGTGGACACAGTTTCCTACGAGCAGTACTTC. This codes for CASSHVDTVSYEQYF.

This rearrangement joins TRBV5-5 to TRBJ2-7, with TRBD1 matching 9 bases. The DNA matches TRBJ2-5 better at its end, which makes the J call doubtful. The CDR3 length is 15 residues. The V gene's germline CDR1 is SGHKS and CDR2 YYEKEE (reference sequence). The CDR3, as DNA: TGTGCCAGCAGCTTGTATTTGGGACAGGGCGAGACCCAGTACTTC. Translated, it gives CASSLYLGQGETQYF.

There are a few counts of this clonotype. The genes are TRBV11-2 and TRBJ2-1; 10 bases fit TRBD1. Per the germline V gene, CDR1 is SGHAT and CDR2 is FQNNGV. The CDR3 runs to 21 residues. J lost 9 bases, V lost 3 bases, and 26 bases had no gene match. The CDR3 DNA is TGTGCCAGCAGCTTCGGGCCCCCTGGGGGCTATACAGCGGGGGACAGGGGTGAGCAGTTCTTC. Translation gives CASSFGPPGGYTAGDRGEQFF. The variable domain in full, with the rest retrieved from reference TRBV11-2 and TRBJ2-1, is EAGVAQSPRYKIIEKRQSVAFWCNPISGHATLYWYQQILGQGPKLLIQFQNNGVVDDSQLPKDRFSAERLKGVDSTLKIQPAKLEDSAVYLCASSFGPPGGYTAGDRGEQFFGPGTRLTVL.

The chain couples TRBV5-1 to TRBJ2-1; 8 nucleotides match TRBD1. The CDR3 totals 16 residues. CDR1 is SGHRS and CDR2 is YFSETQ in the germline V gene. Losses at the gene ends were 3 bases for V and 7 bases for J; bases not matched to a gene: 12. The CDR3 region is CASSSTAGTGRNEQFF. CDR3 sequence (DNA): TGCGCCAGCAGCTCAACCGCCGGGACAGGTAGGAATGAGCAGTTCTTC.

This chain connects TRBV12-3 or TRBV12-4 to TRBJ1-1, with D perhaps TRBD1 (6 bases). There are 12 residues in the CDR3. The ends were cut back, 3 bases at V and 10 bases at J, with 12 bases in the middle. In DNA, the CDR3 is TGTGCCAGCAGTTTGGGGGGAGGGGGAGCTTTCTTT. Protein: CASSLGGGGAFF.

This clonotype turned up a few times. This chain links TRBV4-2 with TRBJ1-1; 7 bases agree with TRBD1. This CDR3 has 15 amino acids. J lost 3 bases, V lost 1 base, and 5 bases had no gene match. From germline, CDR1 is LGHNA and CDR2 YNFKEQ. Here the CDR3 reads CASSQGQGLYTEAFF. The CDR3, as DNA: TGTGCCAGCAGCCAAGGACAGGGTCTATACACTGAAGCTTTCTTT.

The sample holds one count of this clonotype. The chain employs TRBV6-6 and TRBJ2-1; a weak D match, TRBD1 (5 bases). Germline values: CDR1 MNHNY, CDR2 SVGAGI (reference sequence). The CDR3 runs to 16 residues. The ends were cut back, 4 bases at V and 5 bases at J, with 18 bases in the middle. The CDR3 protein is CASSWSAEKGNNEQFF. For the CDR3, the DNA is TGTGCCAGCAGTTGGTCGGCGGAGAAGGGGAACAATGAGCAGTTCTTC.

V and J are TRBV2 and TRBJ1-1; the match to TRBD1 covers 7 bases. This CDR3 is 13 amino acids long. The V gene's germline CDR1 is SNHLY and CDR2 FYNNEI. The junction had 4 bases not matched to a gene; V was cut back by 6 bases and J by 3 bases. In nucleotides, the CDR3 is TGTGCCAGCAGGGGGGACAGATACACTGAAGCTTTCTTT. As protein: CASRGDRYTEAFF.

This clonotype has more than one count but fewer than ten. The CDR3 spells CASSRTEFYGYTF. In DNA, the CDR3 is TGTGCCAGCAGTCGGACTGAATTCTATGGCTACACCTTC. This chain joins TRBV12-3 or TRBV12-4 and TRBJ1-2; D remains ambiguous. The CDR3 sequence is 13 residues long. Trimming removed 5 bases at V and 4 bases at J, with 11 bases between.

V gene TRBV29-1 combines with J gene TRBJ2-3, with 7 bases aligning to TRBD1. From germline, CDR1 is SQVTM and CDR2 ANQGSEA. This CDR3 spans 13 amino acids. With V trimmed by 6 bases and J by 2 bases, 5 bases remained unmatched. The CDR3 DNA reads TGCAGCGTAACAGGGGTGATCACAGATACGCAGTATTTT. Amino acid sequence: CSVTGVITDTQYF.